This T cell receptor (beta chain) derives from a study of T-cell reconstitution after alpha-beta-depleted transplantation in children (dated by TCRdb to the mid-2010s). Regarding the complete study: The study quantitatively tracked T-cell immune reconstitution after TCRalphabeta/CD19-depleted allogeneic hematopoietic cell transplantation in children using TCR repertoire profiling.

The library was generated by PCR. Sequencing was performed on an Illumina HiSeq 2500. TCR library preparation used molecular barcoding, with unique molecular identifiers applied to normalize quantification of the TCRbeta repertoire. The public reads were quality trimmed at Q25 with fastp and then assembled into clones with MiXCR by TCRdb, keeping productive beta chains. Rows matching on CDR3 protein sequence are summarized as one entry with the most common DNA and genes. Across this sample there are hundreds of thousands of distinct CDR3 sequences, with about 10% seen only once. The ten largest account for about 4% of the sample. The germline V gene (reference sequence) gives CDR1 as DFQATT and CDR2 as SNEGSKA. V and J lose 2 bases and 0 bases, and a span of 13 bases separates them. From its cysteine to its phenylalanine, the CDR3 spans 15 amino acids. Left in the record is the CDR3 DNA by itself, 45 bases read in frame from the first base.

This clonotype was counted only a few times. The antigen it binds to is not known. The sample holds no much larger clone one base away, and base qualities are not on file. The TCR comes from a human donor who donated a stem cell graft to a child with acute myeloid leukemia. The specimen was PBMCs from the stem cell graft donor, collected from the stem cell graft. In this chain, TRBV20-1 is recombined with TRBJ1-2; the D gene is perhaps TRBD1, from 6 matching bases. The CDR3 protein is CSARPQGLTNYGYTF. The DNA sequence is TGCAGTGCTAGACCACAGGGCCTCACTAACTATGGCTACACCTTC.